Listed below are T cell receptor beta chains from one sample, sequenced in a study of blood T cell repertoires in COVID-19. Generated by immunoSEQ multiplex PCR, the TCRdb table keeps only in-frame clones and is missing some. The data contain approximately 20,000 clones, approximately 83% of them singletons. Sequenced sample: peripheral blood. The receptors stem from a human donor in a cohort sampled during active COVID-19. Both conserved end residues are part of each CDR3. A D gene is named only where the DNA matches it firmly. Some rows have no size entry. The others give once, few or many, or a class for an expanded clone.

J	D	size	V	DNA	CDR3
TRBJ2-2	NA	few	TRBV4-1	TGCGCCAGCAGCCATAACCTTAATTTTCTTCTACAGAAATCAAGTACCGGGGAGCTGTTTTTT	CASSHNLNFLLQKSSTGELFF
TRBJ2-5	TRBD1	NA	TRBV2	TGTGCCAGCATCCTCCTGGGACAGATCGCCGAGACCCAGTACTTC	CASILLGQIAETQYF
TRBJ1-6	NA	NA	TRBV12-2	TGTGCAAGTCGCTCTCCTTCATTTAGCTCCTATAATTCACCCCTCCACTTT	CASRSPSFSSYNSPLHF
TRBJ2-3	NA	NA	TRBV5-6	TGTGCCAGCAGCTTCCGACGAGGACAATACACAGATACGCAGTATTTT	CASSFRRGQYTDTQYF
TRBJ1-5	NA	NA	TRBV7-8	TGTGCCAGCAGCATAAGGGACATCAATGGGTATCAGCCCCAGCATTTT	CASSIRDINGYQPQHF
TRBJ2-2	TRBD1	once	TRBV7-6	TGTGCCAGCAGCCCCCGGGACAGGTTAGCCGGGGAGCTGTTTTTT	CASSPRDRLAGELFF
TRBJ1-2	TRBD1	NA	TRBV27	TGTGCCAGCAGTCGCACCGGGACAGGACACTATGGCTACACCTTC	CASSRTGTGHYGYTF
TRBJ1-5	NA	NA	TRBV2	TGTGCCAGCAGGGGACTAACGGGCAATCAGCCCCAGCATTTT	CASRGLTGNQPQHF
TRBJ1-5	TRBD1	NA	TRBV2	TGTGCCAGCTCCTGGACAGGGGGAAATCAGCCCCAGCATTTT	CASSWTGGNQPQHF
TRBJ2-7	NA	NA	TRBV19	TGTGCCAGTAGTATCGGGGGAGGCGAGCAGTACTTC	CASSIGGGEQYF
TRBJ1-2	NA	NA	TRBV5-4	TGTGCCAGCAGCGGCCGACAGGACTATGGCTACACCTTC	CASSGRQDYGYTF
TRBJ2-2	TRBD2	NA	TRBV7-4	TGTGCCAGCAGCTTAGCGCTTTTTAGCGGGAGGACAACCACCGGGGAGCTGTTTTTT	CASSLALFSGRTTTGELFF
TRBJ2-3	TRBD1	medium-sized	TRBV2	TGTGCCAGCGGACAGGGGGCGGGTACGCAGTATTTT	CASGQGAGTQYF
TRBJ2-2	NA	NA	TRBV6-5	TGTGCCAGCAGTTCCGACAGAGTCACCGGGGAGCTGTTTTTT	CASSSDRVTGELFF
TRBJ2-2	TRBD1	NA	TRBV4-3	TGCGCCAGCAGCCAACCCACCCTGGACAGGGTGCACACCGGGGAGCTGTTTTTT	CASSQPTLDRVHTGELFF
TRBJ2-2	TRBD2	NA	TRBV6-4	TGTGCCAGCAGTGGGACTAGCGGGAGCACCGGGGAGCTGTTTTTT	CASSGTSGSTGELFF
TRBJ2-6	TRBD2	NA	TRBV4-1	TGCGCCAGCAGCCCCCGGGAGGGCTCTGGGGCCAACGTCCTGACTTTC	CASSPREGSGANVLTF
TRBJ2-7	NA	NA	TRBV30	TGTGCCTGGAGTGTCGGCGGCTCCTACGAGCAGTACTTC	CAWSVGGSYEQYF
TRBJ2-2	NA	NA	TRBV4-2	TGTGCCAGCAGCCAATCTATCGGGGGAGATGCCGGGGAGCTGTTTTTT	CASSQSIGGDAGELFF
TRBJ1-2	NA	NA	TRBV7-9	TGTGCCAGCAGTTTCCAGCACCTAGGAGGGAACTATGGCTACACCTTC	CASSFQHLGGNYGYTF
TRBJ1-2	TRBD1	NA	TRBV4-3	TGCGCCAGCAGCCAAGCCTACGGGACAGGGGGGTATGGCTACACCTTC	CASSQAYGTGGYGYTF
TRBJ2-1	TRBD2	NA	TRBV5-1	TGCGCCAGCAGCCCGAGAGTAGCGGGAGCGGCTGAGCAGTTCTTC	CASSPRVAGAAEQFF
TRBJ2-5	NA	NA	TRBV5-1	TGCGCCAGCAGCGGTCACAGGACTACCCCCCAAGAGACCCAGTACTTC	CASSGHRTTPQETQYF
TRBJ2-2	NA	NA	TRBV11-3	TGTGCCAGCAGCTTACGTGGAGGGAACACCGGGGAGCTGTTTTTT	CASSLRGGNTGELFF
TRBJ1-1	TRBD1	NA	TRBV6-2/TRBV6-3	TGTGCCAGCAGTTACCAGACAGGGGCTAAGAACACTGAAGCTTTCTTT	CASSYQTGAKNTEAFF
TRBJ2-1	TRBD2	once	TRBV12-5	TGTGCTAGTGGTTTGGCCGGGACTAGCGGAGACAATGAGCAGTTCTTC	CASGLAGTSGDNEQFF
TRBJ2-1	TRBD2	NA	TRBV3-1/TRBV3-2	TGTGCCAGCAGCCAAGAAGTGTCCAGCGGGAGAGGCTATGAGCAGTTCTTC	CASSQEVSSGRGYEQFF
TRBJ2-2	NA	NA	TRBV6-2/TRBV6-3	TGTGCCAGCAGCGGGACAACGACCGGGGAGCTGTTTTTT	CASSGTTTGELFF
TRBJ1-5	TRBD1	NA	TRBV12-5	TGTGCTAGTGGACTCTCCCCGGGACAGGGGGGCTATAGCAATCAGCCCCAGCATTTT	CASGLSPGQGGYSNQPQHF
TRBJ2-1	TRBD2	NA	TRBV6-4	TGTGCCAGCAGTGTAATGCGAGGGGAGGGGAATGAGCAGTTCTTC	CASSVMRGEGNEQFF
TRBJ2-7	TRBD1	NA	TRBV14	TGTGCCAGCAGCCAAGCCAGGGGGCCCTACGAGCAGTACTTC	CASSQARGPYEQYF